Detailed here is one TCR beta chain. Its cognate antigen is unknown. This specimen belongs to a study of beta chain features in type 1 diabetes. Germline V gives CDR1 LGHNA, CDR2 YSLEER. The germline V and J ends were trimmed by 1 base and 5 bases, with 12 bases remaining between them. This CDR3 region has 15 residues. Expressed TCRB transcripts were sequenced, since all the RNA that had been isolated was reverse transcribed. Repertoires were generated with immunoSEQ multiplex PCR, while TCRdb's copy carries only in-frame clones and drops some. Seen here are hundreds of thousands of clones, about 17% observed once, and the top ten hold 0.02% to 0.025%. General study results and limits: Healthy donors had naive, central memory and Treg TCRB repertoires that appeared less similar than those seen among patients.

The TCR sequence derives from a woman under 30 in good health. Sequences were obtained from naive CD4+ T cells from blood. The chain has TRBV4-3 and TRBJ2-1; no clear D gene. CDR3 sequence reads: CASSQVVRGDNEQFF. Written as DNA, the CDR3 is TGCGCCAGCAGCCAAGTGGTGCGCGGTGACAATGAGCAGTTCTTC.